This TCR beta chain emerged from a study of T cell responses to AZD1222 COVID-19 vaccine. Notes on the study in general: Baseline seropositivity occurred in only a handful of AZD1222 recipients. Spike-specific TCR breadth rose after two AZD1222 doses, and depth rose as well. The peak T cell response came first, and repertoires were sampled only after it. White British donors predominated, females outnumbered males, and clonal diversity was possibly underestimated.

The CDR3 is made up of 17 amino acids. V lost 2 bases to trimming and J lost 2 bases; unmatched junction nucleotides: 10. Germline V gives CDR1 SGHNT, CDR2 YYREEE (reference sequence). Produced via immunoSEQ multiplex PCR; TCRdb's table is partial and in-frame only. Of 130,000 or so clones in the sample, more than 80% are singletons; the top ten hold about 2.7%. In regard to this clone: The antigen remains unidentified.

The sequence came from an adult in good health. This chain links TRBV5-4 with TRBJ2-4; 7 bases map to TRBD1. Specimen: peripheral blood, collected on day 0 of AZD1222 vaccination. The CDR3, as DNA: TGTGCCAGCAGCTTAAGGAGACTACAGGGGTCCAAAAACATTCAGTACTTC. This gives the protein CASSLRRLQGSKNIQYF. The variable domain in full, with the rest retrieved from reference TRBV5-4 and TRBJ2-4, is ETGVTQSPTHLIKTRGQQVTLRCSSQSGHNTVSWYQQALGQGPQFIFQYYREEENGRGNFPPRFSGLQFPNYSSELNVNALELDDSALYLCASSLRRLQGSKNIQYFGAGTRLSVL.